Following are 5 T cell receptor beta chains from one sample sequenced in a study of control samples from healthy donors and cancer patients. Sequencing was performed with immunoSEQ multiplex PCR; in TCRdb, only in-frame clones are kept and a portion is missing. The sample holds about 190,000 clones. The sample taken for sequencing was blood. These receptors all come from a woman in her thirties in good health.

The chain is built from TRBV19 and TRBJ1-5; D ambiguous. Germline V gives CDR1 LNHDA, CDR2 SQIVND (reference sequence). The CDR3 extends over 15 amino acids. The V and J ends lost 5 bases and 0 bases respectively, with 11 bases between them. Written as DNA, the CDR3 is TGTGCCAGTAGTCTCACCGTCTATAGCAATCAGCCCCAGCATTTT. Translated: CASSLTVYSNQPQHF.

The CDR3: CASSFGTGSNQPQHF. The DNA of the CDR3 is TGTGCCAGTAGTTTCGGGACAGGGTCCAATCAGCCCCAGCATTTT. The chain uses TRBV19 and TRBJ1-5, with 9 bases matching TRBD1. Trimming removed 5 bases from V and 3 bases from J; junction bases left unmatched: 5. The CDR3 totals 15 residues. CDR1 is LNHDA and CDR2 is SQIVND in the germline V gene (reference sequence).

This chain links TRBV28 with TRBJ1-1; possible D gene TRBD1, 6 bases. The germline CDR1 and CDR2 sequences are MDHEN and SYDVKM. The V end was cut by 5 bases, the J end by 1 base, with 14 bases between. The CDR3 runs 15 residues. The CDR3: CASSKTDRRNTEAFF. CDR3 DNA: TGTGCCAGCAGTAAAACCGACAGGCGGAACACTGAAGCTTTCTTT.

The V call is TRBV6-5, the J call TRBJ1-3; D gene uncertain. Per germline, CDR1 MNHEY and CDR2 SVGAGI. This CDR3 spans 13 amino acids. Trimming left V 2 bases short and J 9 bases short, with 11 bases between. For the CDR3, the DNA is TGTGCCAGCAGTTACACAGAGGGCGCCACCATATATTTT. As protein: CASSYTEGATIYF.

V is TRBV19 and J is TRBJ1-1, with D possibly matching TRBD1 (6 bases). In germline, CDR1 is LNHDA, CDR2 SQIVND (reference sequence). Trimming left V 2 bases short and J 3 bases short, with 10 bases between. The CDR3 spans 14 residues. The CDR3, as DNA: TGTGCCAGTAGTATAATAGGACAGCACACTGAAGCTTTCTTT. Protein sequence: CASSIIGQHTEAFF.